Presented here are 20 T cell receptor beta chains from one specimen sequenced in a study of T cell clonotyping in hematopoietic cell transplantation (dated by TCRdb to the early 2020s). The method behind the library was the immunoSEQ multiplex PCR assay. In TCRdb, the immuneACCESS table is reduced to in-frame sequences with V and J assigned. These tables do not hold every clone; where another copy was compared, an unresolved V gene accounts for under half, and the others remain unexplained. The sample includes approximately 42,000 clones, with 95% observed a single time. The biggest ten clones account for approximately 0.94% of the sample. Input material: peripheral blood mononuclear cells. These receptor sequences come from a man aged 25 to 45 in good health. Some clones in this sample may be carry-over from other donors' samples.

The chain is built from TRBV5-6 and TRBJ1-2, with D unresolved. This CDR3 spans 13 amino acids. V shed 3 bases and J shed 3 bases, with 9 bases lying between them. Germline V lookup: CDR1 SGHDT, CDR2 YYEEEE. CDR3: CASSSQAHYGYTF. DNA of the CDR3: TGTGCCAGCAGCTCCCAGGCGCACTATGGCTACACCTTC.

The V call is TRBV4-2, the J call TRBJ1-3, with 7 nucleotides matching TRBD1. V trimming: 0 bases; J trimming: 4 bases; junction bases outside the gene matches: 3. Germline CDR1 LGHNA, CDR2 YNFKEQ. The CDR3 has 15 amino acids. Here the CDR3 DNA reads TGTGCCAGCAGCCAAGATGGACAGGACGGAAACACCATATATTTT. It translates to CASSQDGQDGNTIYF.

The genes are TRBV7-2 and TRBJ2-7; TRBD2 might be the D (7 bases). V was pared by 3 bases and J by 5 bases, with 11 bases between. The CDR3 length is 13 residues. The germline gives CDR1 SGHTA, CDR2 FQGNSA. This chain's CDR3 is CASSFGGGHEQYF. Here the CDR3 DNA reads TGTGCCAGCAGCTTCGGCGGGGGCCACGAGCAGTACTTC.

V is TRBV21-1 and J is TRBJ2-2. TRBV21-1 is marked as a pseudogene. The CDR3 has 15 amino acids. The CDR3 DNA reads as TGTGCCAGCAGCAAGCCGGGGGCGGTCACCGGGGAGCTGTTTTTT. Translation: CASSKPGAVTGELFF.

The CDR3 DNA is TGTGCCAGCAGAAGGCCCGGGACTAGCATTGGCGAGCAGTACTTC. It translates to CASRRPGTSIGEQYF. V gene TRBV6-5 combines with J gene TRBJ2-7, with TRBD2 identical over 9 bases. Trimming cost V 6 bases and J 6 bases; bases outside gene matches: 12. The germline gives CDR1 MNHEY, CDR2 SVGAGI. The CDR3 consists of 15 residues.

The chain joins TRBV7-9 to TRBJ1-5; 11 bases map to TRBD1. Germline lookup yields CDR1 SEHNR and CDR2 FQNEAQ (reference sequence). CDR3 size: 17 residues. V lost 5 bases to trimming and J lost 1 base; unmatched junction nucleotides: 7. CDR3 amino acids: CASSAGTGGMSNQPQHF. The CDR3 DNA is TGTGCCAGCAGCGCCGGGACAGGGGGTATGAGCAATCAGCCCCAGCATTTT.

The chain joins TRBV6-5 to TRBJ2-2, with D perhaps TRBD1 (5 bases). Trimming removed 0 bases at V and 0 bases at J, with 8 bases between. Germline CDR1 MNHEY, CDR2 SVGAGI. CDR3 length: 16 residues. The CDR3 DNA reads TGTGCCAGCAGTTACTCGCCGACAGCGAACACCGGGGAGCTGTTTTTT. It encodes CASSYSPTANTGELFF.

V usage is TRBV10-3 and J usage is TRBJ1-4; a possible D gene is TRBD1 (5 bases). Germline CDR1 reads ENHRY; CDR2 reads SYGVKD. The CDR3 extends over 14 amino acids. Trimming took off 0 bases at V and 8 bases at J, with 10 bases between the two ends. The CDR3: CAISESTEGEKLFF. The CDR3 bases are TGTGCCATCAGTGAGTCGACAGAGGGGGAAAAACTGTTTTTT.

The V gene is TRBV5-1, the J gene TRBJ2-7; D possibly corresponds to TRBD2 (5 bases). Deletions cut 1 base from V and 0 bases from J, with 14 bases between. The CDR3 spans 16 residues. Per germline, CDR1 SGHRS and CDR2 YFSETQ. CDR3 DNA: TGCGCCAGCAGCTTGCGGGGTGACCGGACCTCCTACGAGCAGTACTTC. It yields the protein CASSLRGDRTSYEQYF.

The J gene is TRBJ1-2, the V gene TRBV7-2; no clear D. CDR1 SGHTA and CDR2 FQGNSA come from the germline V gene. Trimming left V 5 bases short and J 1 base short, with 2 bases between. The CDR3 spans 11 residues. The chain's CDR3 is CASSHNYGYTF. Written as DNA, the CDR3 is TGTGCCAGCAGCCATAACTATGGCTACACCTTC.

This chain's CDR3 is CASSLVFGLKHTGELFF. Here the CDR3 DNA reads TGTGCCAGCAGCTTAGTATTTGGTCTTAAACACACCGGGGAGCTGTTTTTT. V and J are TRBV13 and TRBJ2-2; D not certain. The CDR3 consists of 17 residues. Germline lookup yields CDR1 PRHDT and CDR2 FYEKMQ (reference sequence). The ends were cut back, 1 base at V and 3 bases at J, with 15 bases in the middle.

This chain links TRBV4-1 with TRBJ2-7; 8 positions agree with TRBD1. CDR1 MGHRA and CDR2 YSYEKL come from the germline V gene. The CDR3 length is 16 residues. Trimming took 1 base from V and 5 from J; bases not matched to a gene: 10. The CDR3 loop is CASSQVPGQANHEQYF. In DNA form, the CDR3 reads TGCGCCAGCAGCCAAGTCCCGGGACAGGCCAACCACGAGCAGTACTTC.

The chain links TRBV7-3 to TRBJ2-3, with a tentative D call TRBD2 (5 bases). Trimming cost V 0 bases and J 6 bases, with 22 bases left between them. This CDR3 comprises 18 residues. CDR1 is SGHTA, CDR2 FQGTGA, per germline. In DNA, the CDR3 is TGTGCCAGCAGCTTAACCCCCCCAGCGGCCACCCCTGGGGATACGCAGTATTTT. It codes for CASSLTPPAATPGDTQYF.

The chain joins TRBV27 to TRBJ2-2, with D perhaps TRBD1 (6 bases). Germline lookup yields CDR1 MNHEY and CDR2 SMNVEV (reference sequence). With 4 bases removed from V and 7 bases from J, the gap between germline ends came to 16 bases. This CDR3 has 15 amino acids. The CDR3, as DNA: TGTGCCAGCAGTTCCCCCCCGACAGGCGACGGGGAGCTGTTTTTT. This sequence encodes CASSSPPTGDGELFF.

V gene TRBV4-1 combines with J gene TRBJ1-5; no firm D call. The CDR3 covers 13 residues. Germline V gene data show CDR1 as MGHRA and CDR2 as YSYEKL. V was cut by 4 bases and J by 0 bases, with 4 bases left in between. CDR3 sequence: CASSRDSNQPQHF. The CDR3 nucleotides are TGCGCCAGCAGCCGTGATAGCAATCAGCCCCAGCATTTT.

This sequence joins TRBV19 and TRBJ1-5; TRBD1 might be the D (5 bases). Trimming stripped 7 bases from V and 0 bases from J, with 13 bases between. The CDR3 has 15 residues. Germline V gene lookup returns CDR1 LNHDA and CDR2 SQIVND (reference sequence). The CDR3 nucleotides are TGTGCCAGTAACACATACAGGTTTAGCAATCAGCCCCAGCATTTT. It is translated as CASNTYRFSNQPQHF.

V gene TRBV7-9 combines with J gene TRBJ2-1, with D unclear. Germline assignment: CDR1 SEHNR and CDR2 FQNEAQ (reference sequence). Between the trimmed V and J ends, which lost 1 base and 2 bases, there was a span of 6 bases. The CDR3 sequence is 14 residues long. The CDR3 bases are TGTGCCAGCAGCTTAGATTGGACCTACAATGAGCAGTTCTTC. Protein product: CASSLDWTYNEQFF. The complete variable domain, with remaining parts taken from reference TRBV7-9 and TRBJ2-1, reads DTGVSQNPRHKITKRGQNVTFRCDPISEHNRLYWYRQTLGQGPEFLTYFQNEAQLEKSRLLSDRFSAERPKGSFSTLEIQRTEQGDSAMYLCASSLDWTYNEQFFGPGTRLTVL.

The chain joins TRBV5-1 to TRBJ1-5, with D uncertain. V was cut by 0 bases and J by 6 bases, with 7 bases left in between. Looked up from germline, CDR1 is SGHRS and CDR2 is YFSETQ. This CDR3 spans 13 amino acids. CDR3 in DNA: TGCGCCAGCAGCTTGGAAGGCGGTCAGCCCCAGCATTTT. The encoded protein is CASSLEGGQPQHF. Full variable domain (remainder filled in from reference TRBV5-1 and TRBJ1-5): KAGVTQTPRYLIKTRGQQVTLSCSPISGHRSVSWYQQTPGQGLQFLFEYFSETQRNKGNFPGRFSGRQFSNSRSEMNVSTLELGDSALYLCASSLEGGQPQHFGDGTRLSIL.

The rearrangement links TRBV6-6 to TRBJ2-7; D is undetermined. CDR1 MNHNY and CDR2 SVGAGI come from the germline V gene (reference sequence). The CDR3 is 14 amino acids. V was shortened by 4 bases and J by 0 bases, with 10 bases between the two germline ends. CDR3 DNA: TGTGCCAGCAGTTTCGGTGGACGCTCCTACGAGCAGTACTTC. This codes for CASSFGGRSYEQYF.

CDR3 sequence: CASSQEMGRGLAEAVQYF. The DNA for the CDR3 is TGCGCCAGCAGCCAAGAGATGGGCCGGGGACTAGCGGAGGCAGTGCAGTATTTT. This chain joins TRBV4-3 and TRBJ2-3; 11 nucleotides line up with TRBD2. Germline CDR1 is LGHNA and CDR2 is YSLEER. V dropped 0 bases and J dropped 11; count of bases not matched to a gene: 16. The CDR3 is made up of 18 amino acids.